The 22 T cell receptor beta chains presented below share a single source sample, sequenced in a study of OX40 agonist ivuxolimab in advanced cancers. The protocol was immunoSEQ multiplex PCR, while the TCRdb copy is restricted to in-frame clones and leaves out a portion. The profile shows 55,000 to 65,000 clones, around 89% of them singletons. The sequencing here drew on CD4+ or CD8+ T cells sorted from blood, taken in a trial of the OX40 agonist ivuxolimab. Receptors originate from an adult with an advanced solid tumor such as melanoma, head and neck, liver or kidney cancer.

This chain uses TRBV18 with TRBJ1-2; the D gene is possibly TRBD1 (5 bases). Trimming left V 3 bases short and J 8 bases short, with 13 bases between. The CDR3 length is 13 residues. The germline gives CDR1 KGHSH, CDR2 LQKENI. CDR3 loop: CASSPGQGDGYTF. The CDR3, as DNA: TGTGCCAGCTCACCGGGGCAGGGCGACGGCTACACCTTC.

The genes are TRBV7-3 and TRBJ2-5; a weak D match, TRBD1 (5 bases). CDR1 SGHTA and CDR2 FQGTGA come from the germline V gene. The CDR3 extends over 15 amino acids. V shed 2 bases and J shed 4 bases, with 14 bases lying between them. The CDR3 DNA sequence: TGTGCCAGCAGCTTAGGGCAGGGTACATCAGAGACCCAGTACTTC. Encoded protein: CASSLGQGTSETQYF. Variable domain in full (rest from reference TRBV7-3 and TRBJ2-5): GAGVSQTPSNKVTEKGKYVELRCDPISGHTALYWYRQSLGQGPEFLIYFQGTGAADDSGLPNDRFFAVRPEGSVSTLKIQRTERGDSAVYLCASSLGQGTSETQYFGPGTRLLVL.

The chain employs TRBV27 and TRBJ1-1, with D uncertain. The CDR3 sequence is 13 residues long. Trimming shortened V by 4 bases and J by 1 base, and 7 bases separated the two germline ends. From germline, CDR1 is MNHEY and CDR2 SMNVEV (reference sequence). The CDR3 coding sequence is TGTGCCAGCAGTTACCGGACGAACACTGAAGCTTTCTTT. Translated, it gives CASSYRTNTEAFF.

The V gene is TRBV27, the J gene TRBJ2-3; D gene unclear. The V gene's germline CDR1 is MNHEY and CDR2 SMNVEV (reference sequence). Trimming took off 5 bases at V and 2 bases at J, with 14 bases between the two ends. This CDR3 spans 15 amino acids. Here the CDR3 DNA reads TGTGCCAGCAGTACCTGGACGGCTTTCACAGATACGCAGTATTTT. Its translation is CASSTWTAFTDTQYF.

The chain combines TRBV10-3 with TRBJ1-1, with TRBD1 identical over 8 bases. V dropped 11 bases and J dropped 3; count of bases not matched to a gene: 8. CDR1 is ENHRY, CDR2 SYGVKD, per germline. The CDR3 consists of 13 residues. CDR3 coding DNA: TGTGCCCATGCAGGGGGCTGGCACACTGAAGCTTTCTTT. Translated, it gives CAHAGGWHTEAFF.

This clone was recorded once. The rearrangement joins TRBV5-1 to TRBJ2-3, with TRBD2 as a possible D gene (6 bases). The V and J ends lost 4 bases and 7 bases respectively, with 16 bases between them. Germline loops: CDR1 SGHRS, CDR2 YFSETQ. The length of the CDR3 is 14 residues. The DNA of the CDR3 is TGCGCCAGCAGCCTTAATGCGGGGAGCAATACGCAGTATTTT. Encoded protein: CASSLNAGSNTQYF.

The chain has TRBV5-8 and TRBJ2-7; D tentatively reads TRBD1 or TRBD2 (5 bases each). The CDR3 covers 14 residues. CDR1 is SGHTS and CDR2 is YDEGEE in the germline V gene. V was pared by 4 bases and J by 8 bases, with 19 bases between. CDR3 nucleotides: TGTGCCAGCAGCGCTTCCACCGGGACGAATAAGCAGTACTTC. The encoded protein is CASSASTGTNKQYF.

This clone showed up just once. The rearrangement uses TRBV7-9 and TRBJ1-2; tentative D call: TRBD1 (6 bases). Trimming took 2 bases from V and 1 from J, leaving 14 bases between them. The CDR3 runs 16 residues. Germline CDR1 SEHNR, CDR2 FQNEAQ (reference sequence). This chain's CDR3 is CASSLSAGGRNYGYTF. As DNA, the CDR3 is TGTGCCAGCAGCTTAAGCGCGGGGGGCCGTAACTATGGCTACACCTTC.

The rearrangement uses TRBV27 and TRBJ1-1; TRBD1 is a possible D gene (6 bases). The CDR3 is made up of 13 amino acids. V was cut by 7 bases and J by 4 bases, with 13 bases left in between. Germline V gene lookup returns CDR1 MNHEY and CDR2 SMNVEV (reference sequence). CDR3 amino acids: CASISGVGTEAFF. The CDR3 region has the DNA TGTGCCAGCATCTCAGGGGTTGGCACTGAAGCTTTCTTT.

The chain combines TRBV7-2 with TRBJ2-7; weak D call: TRBD1 (6 bases). Germline CDR1 SGHTA, CDR2 FQGNSA. V was shortened by 5 bases and J by 1 base, with 12 bases between the two germline ends. This CDR3 has 14 residues. The CDR3: CASSRQVNSYEQYF. In DNA, the CDR3 is TGTGCCAGCAGCAGACAGGTGAATTCCTACGAGCAGTACTTC.

The chain recombines TRBV20-1 with TRBJ1-1, with D hard to call. Per germline, CDR1 DFQATT and CDR2 SNEGSKA (reference sequence). CDR3 length equals 11 residues. CDR3 in amino acids: CRAVENTEAFF. The CDR3 nucleotides are TGCAGGGCGGTGGAGAACACTGAAGCTTTCTTT.

The chain is built from TRBV11-3 and TRBJ2-1; 8 bases line up with TRBD2. Trimming at V came to 8 bases and at J to 0 bases, leaving 6 bases not matched to a gene. Germline V gene data show CDR1 as SGHNT and CDR2 as YENEEA. There are 15 residues in the CDR3. CDR3 coding DNA: TGTGCCAGCGGCACCGGGACTAGCTCCTACAATGAGCAGTTCTTC. Translation: CASGTGTSSYNEQFF.

The chain uses TRBV29-1 and TRBJ1-1; TRBD1 aligns across 8 bases. Germline V CDR1 and CDR2: SQVTM, ANQGSEA. The CDR3 has 14 amino acids. The junction had 9 bases not matched to a gene; V was cut back by 5 bases and J by 4 bases. The CDR3 spells CSVSRSTGGTEAFF. As DNA, the CDR3 is TGCAGCGTTTCGAGATCTACAGGGGGCACTGAAGCTTTCTTT. The whole variable domain, filled in from reference TRBV29-1 and TRBJ1-1, reads SAVISQKPSRDICQRGTSLTIQCQVDSQVTMMFWYRQQPGQSLTLIATANQGSEATYESGFVIDKFPISRPNLTFSTLTVSNMSPEDSSIYLCSVSRSTGGTEAFFGQGTRLTVV.

The V gene is TRBV11-3, the J gene TRBJ1-1; D gene uncertain. The CDR3 spans 13 residues. The V and J ends lost 5 bases and 0 bases respectively, with 7 bases between them. Germline-derived CDR1 and CDR2 are SGHNT and YENEEA. The CDR3: CASSPSMNTEAFF. CDR3 nucleotide sequence: TGTGCCAGCAGCCCTAGTATGAACACTGAAGCTTTCTTT.

The V gene is TRBV6-6, the J gene TRBJ2-7, with 8 bases fitting TRBD1. CDR3 length equals 14 residues. The junction had 4 bases not matched to a gene; V was cut back by 6 bases and J by 0 bases. From germline, CDR1 is MNHNY and CDR2 SVGAGI (reference sequence). CDR3 bases: TGTGCCAGCAGGCTAGGACAGGGCTCCTACGAGCAGTACTTC. Its translation is CASRLGQGSYEQYF.

The chain has TRBV5-1 and TRBJ1-4; 7 positions match TRBD1. The CDR3 spans 16 residues. The ends lost 0 bases at V and 4 bases at J; junction bases unmatched: 6. Germline V gene data show CDR1 as SGHRS and CDR2 as YFSETQ. CDR3 in amino acids: CASSLEGQNYNEKLFF. The CDR3 DNA sequence: TGCGCCAGCAGCTTGGAGGGACAGAACTATAATGAAAAACTGTTTTTT.

The chain has TRBV6-5 and TRBJ2-1; D is unresolved. Germline-derived CDR1 and CDR2 are MNHEY and SVGAGI. The CDR3 has 11 amino acids. V lost 3 bases, J lost 8 bases, and 5 bases lay in between. This CDR3 reads CASSYFDEQFF. The CDR3 nucleotides are TGTGCCAGCAGTTATTTCGATGAGCAGTTCTTC.

The chain combines TRBV29-1 with TRBJ2-1; D uncertain. V was cut by 1 base and J by 2 bases, with 12 bases left in between. Germline V gene lookup returns CDR1 SQVTM and CDR2 ANQGSEA. The CDR3 spans 15 residues. Here the CDR3 DNA reads TGCAGCGTTGAAGGGGGTCGGAGCCCCTACAATGAGCAGTTCTTC. It codes for CSVEGGRSPYNEQFF.

The chain uses TRBV29-1 and TRBJ2-1, with D hard to call. Germline lookup yields CDR1 SQVTM and CDR2 ANQGSEA. The CDR3 contains 13 residues. With 0 bases removed from V and 9 bases from J, the gap between germline ends came to 12 bases. The chain's CDR3 is CSVEDLDSPEQFF. The CDR3 DNA follows: TGCAGCGTTGAAGATCTAGACTCCCCTGAGCAGTTCTTC.

This chain joins TRBV28 and TRBJ2-6; D ambiguous. Germline V CDR1 and CDR2: MDHEN, SYDVKM. The CDR3 consists of 14 residues. With 3 bases removed from V and 1 base from J, the gap between germline ends came to 4 bases. The CDR3 spells CASSFISGANVLTF. The CDR3 DNA reads as TGTGCCAGCAGTTTCATTTCTGGGGCCAACGTCCTGACTTTC.

CDR3 sequence reads: CASSMGGASGNTIYF. Here the CDR3 DNA reads TGTGCCAGTAGTATGGGAGGAGCATCTGGAAACACCATATATTTT. This chain uses TRBV19 with TRBJ1-3; D is uncertain. The germline gives CDR1 LNHDA, CDR2 SQIVND (reference sequence). The CDR3 has 15 residues. Trimming cost V 3 bases and J 1 base, with 10 bases left between them.

This rearrangement joins TRBV7-2 to TRBJ2-3, with TRBD2 matching 14 bases. From germline, CDR1 is SGHTA and CDR2 FQGNSA. The CDR3 covers 19 residues. V shed 5 bases and J 1 base; nucleotides not matched to a gene: 11. DNA for the CDR3: TGTGCCAGCAGCCGACGTCCGGGACTAGCGGGAGTAGGCACAGATACGCAGTATTTT. This sequence encodes CASSRRPGLAGVGTDTQYF.